Reported below is one TCR beta chain. The antigen is not known. The CDR3 is 17 amino acids. Germline loops: CDR1 PRHDT, CDR2 FYEKMQ (reference sequence). Losses at the gene ends were 5 bases for V and 2 bases for J; bases not matched to a gene: 12. The data derive from a study of shared clonotypes between healthy human individuals. The wider study: The cohort comprised a couple of women and a few men. Their ages spanned 18 to 49 years. Overall study results and limits: Sampling covered nothing but blood. Tissue TCR repertoires likely differ from those found in blood.

Naive CD8 cells were CD45RO-negative, positively selected for CCR7, excluding terminally differentiated effector memory CD45RA+ cells. Clones were sequenced by immunoSEQ multiplex PCR, and TCRdb holds only the in-frame ones, with some missing. This sample yields approximately 2,200,000 clones, of which under 95% are seen a single time; around 1.7% belongs to the top ten. V usage is TRBV13 and J usage is TRBJ2-3, with 8 bases that match TRBD2. This clonotype originated in a man younger than 30 in good health. Some clones in this sample may be carry-over from other donors' samples. Source material: naive CD8+ T cells from PBMCs. CDR3 region: CASSARGSGRATDTQYF. The CDR3 coding sequence is TGTGCCAGCAGCGCCCGGGGCAGCGGGAGAGCCACAGATACGCAGTATTTT.